This T cell receptor beta chain was recovered during a study of tumor and adjacent non-tumor tissue in lung cancer. Study information: Samples averaged about 3.8 million productive TCRbeta reads each.

This sample's RNA came from whole unsorted tissue. This non-tumor lung sample came from over 3 cm beyond the tumor edge. Germline V gives CDR1 MNHEY, CDR2 SVGAGI. The CDR3 loop spans 16 amino acids. V was clipped by 4 bases and J by 7 bases, with 23 bases between them. Three rounds of nested PCR, following a modified ARM-PCR protocol, produced the TCRbeta library. Each CDR3 protein gets one entry after TCRdb re-called the multiplex PCR reads with MiXCR. The sample contains around 80,000 distinct CDR3 sequences, approximately 82% of which appear only once. The chain is built from TRBV6-5 and TRBJ2-7, with TRBD2 as a possible D gene (7 bases). Sequences were obtained from distant non-tumor lung tissue. The receptor was derived from a man aged 65 to 85 with non-small cell lung cancer. The CDR3 is CASSSPASGGASEQYF. The DNA of the CDR3 is TGTGCCAGCAGTTCGCCGGCCTCTGGGGGGGCCTCTGAGCAGTACTTC.